This T cell receptor (beta chain) was recorded in a study of cytomegalovirus exposure and HLA in healthy donors (dated by TCRdb to about 2017). With regard to the full study: According to a later analysis, one platform produced both the roughly 120 validation repertoires and the approximately 600 repertoires of the first cohort. The aim of the study was to test whether cataloging public T cell receptors could identify signatures of past pathogen exposure. A separate validation cohort of 100 to 150 different subjects was used in addition to the roughly 670-subject first cohort. To predict cytomegalovirus infection status, the study brought together high-throughput TCR immunosequencing, statistical association of individual TCRs with disease status, and machine learning. General conclusions and limits of the study: In a later analysis, TCRs clustered in the first cohort were found to also tend to co-occur in the 130 or so validation repertoires, with approximately 94% of cluster scores above 0. All 120 or so repertoires were used to score co-occurrence in the validation cohort in a later analysis, because that analysis had no HLA typing for the cohort. The classifier was reported to diagnose cytomegalovirus status with high specificity and sensitivity in both the original and validation cohorts. In vitro tests confirmed that three of the cytomegalovirus-associated TCR beta chains recognize cytomegalovirus antigens. The authors suggested that the approach could potentially be generalized to other disease states and immunological phenotypes. Across donors, most TCR sequences were observed very rarely, whereas some public TCRs were present in many individuals. The study gave a list of around 170 TCR beta chains associated with cytomegalovirus.

Library preparation was by the immunoSEQ multiplex PCR assay. On the authors' methods: A statistical classification framework was developed to diagnose cytomegalovirus status using the catalog of TCR beta chain sequences. Held by TCRdb, this immuneACCESS table contains in-frame sequences only and omits some clones. Under half of the omission traces to an unresolved V gene where checked; the cause of the rest is unknown. V and J calls and clone size follow that table, whereas D and trimming were derived from the DNA. The sample table records 130,000 or so clones; roughly nine tenths of these occur just once. The ten largest clones take up around 3.1% of the sample. There are 15 amino acids in the CDR3, from cysteine to phenylalanine inclusive. Only the CDR3 part of the read is kept: 45 bases, read in frame from the first base. V is pared back by 0 bases and J by 4 bases, with 10 bases lying between the germline termini. The germline V gene encodes CDR1 MGHRA and CDR2 YSYEKL.

The donors were included in the validation cohort of 120 subjects, a group kept apart from the approximately 700-subject first cohort. A word on this clone: The clone's antigen remains unknown. Base-call qualities are not available, and no considerably larger clone is one nucleotide away.

What was sequenced was PBMCs. This chain joins TRBV4-1 to TRBJ1-3; TRBD1 is perhaps the D gene, given 5 matching bases. This TCR was sampled from a young man in good health and CMV-seronegative. The DNA sequence reads TGCGCCAGCAGCCAAGAGGGGCGCCTCGGAAACACCATATATTTT. The resulting protein is CASSQEGRLGNTIYF.